One sample yielded the 22 T cell receptor beta chains listed below, sequenced in a study of T cells in Graves' hyperthyroidism and ophthalmopathy. TCR beta CDR3 regions were amplified from RNA. Using the HTBI primer set, a first-round RT-PCR was run on the TCR CDR3. A single record per CDR3 protein comes from TCRdb applying MiXCR to the multiplex PCR reads. The sample includes some 600,000 distinct CDR3 sequences, more than 11% seen only once; the top ten take roughly 5.5%. Sequences were obtained from blood. These receptor sequences come from a woman under 40 with Graves' hyperthyroidism that later progressed to Graves' ophthalmopathy.

This clonotype was seen repeatedly, ten times or more. This chain joins TRBV20-1 and TRBJ2-3, with TRBD2 matching 10 bases. Germline CDR1 is DFQATT and CDR2 is SNEGSKA (reference sequence). The CDR3 runs 14 residues. The V and J ends lost 5 bases and 1 base, in that order; junction bases with no gene match: 3. DNA for the CDR3: TGCAGTGCTCCTAGCGGGAGTGGCACAGATACGCAGTATTTT. The encoded protein is CSAPSGSGTDTQYF.

In this sample, this clonotype turned up many times. The V call is TRBV28, the J call TRBJ1-1, with a possible D match to TRBD1 (6 bases). The CDR3 loop spans 13 amino acids. The germline V and J ends were trimmed by 4 bases and 1 base, with 7 bases remaining between them. CDR1 is MDHEN, CDR2 SYDVKM, per germline. CDR3: CASSSGANTEAFF. CDR3 nucleotides: TGTGCCAGCAGTTCAGGGGCGAACACTGAAGCTTTCTTT.

This clonotype was picked up a small number of times. The CDR3 region is CASSRITSGIPSSYEQYF. The CDR3 DNA reads as TGTGCCAGCAGTCGAATTACTAGCGGGATCCCGAGCTCCTACGAGCAGTACTTC. The chain links TRBV6-1 to TRBJ2-7, with 10 bases that match TRBD2. The CDR3 totals 18 residues. Trimming at V came to 5 bases and at J to 0 bases, leaving 13 bases not matched to a gene. The germline gives CDR1 MNHNS, CDR2 SASEGT.

The V gene is TRBV11-2, the J gene TRBJ1-1; D is uncertain. The CDR3 runs to 13 residues. V lost 5 bases and J 3 bases, leaving 10 bases between the germline ends. Looked up from germline, CDR1 is SGHAT and CDR2 is FQNNGV. The CDR3 DNA reads TGTGCCAGCAGCCAAAGGAGGTACACTGAAGCTTTCTTT. Residues: CASSQRRYTEAFF.

This clonotype was seen at least ten times. The chain couples TRBV6-1 to TRBJ1-6; 9 nucleotides agree with TRBD1. This CDR3 comprises 14 residues. After removal of 10 bases from V and 6 bases from J, the junction contained 7 bases not matched to a gene. Germline V gives CDR1 MNHNS, CDR2 SASEGT. The CDR3 DNA reads TGTGCCACAATGCGGGACAGGGCTAATTCACCCCTCCACTTT. This sequence encodes CATMRDRANSPLHF.

This chain links TRBV20-1 with TRBJ2-7, with 9 bases lining up with TRBD2. CDR3 length: 15 amino acids. V trimming: 2 bases; J trimming: 6 bases; junction bases outside the gene matches: 11. The germline gives CDR1 DFQATT, CDR2 SNEGSKA (reference sequence). The CDR3 coding sequence is TGCAGTGCTAGATCCCCGTCCAGGCGGGGGGGCGAGCAGTACTTC. Translating it yields CSARSPSRRGGEQYF.

This clonotype has more than one count but fewer than ten. The chain uses TRBV18 and TRBJ2-1; the match to TRBD2 covers 12 bases. V lost 3 bases, J lost 6 bases, and 3 bases stayed unmatched. The CDR3 extends over 15 amino acids. Per germline, CDR1 KGHSH and CDR2 LQKENI. CDR3 coding DNA: TGTGCCAGCTCACCGACGACTAGCGGGAGCAATGAGCAGTTCTTC. The encoded protein is CASSPTTSGSNEQFF. The whole variable domain, filled in from reference TRBV18 and TRBJ2-1, reads NAGVMQNPRHLVRRRGQEARLRCSPMKGHSHVYWYRQLPEEGLKFMVYLQKENIIDESGMPKERFSAEFPKEGPSILRIQQVVRGDSAAYFCASSPTTSGSNEQFFGPGTRLTVL.

This clonotype was counted at least ten times. The chain links TRBV28 to TRBJ2-3; a possible D gene is TRBD2 (6 bases). The V end lost 0 bases, the J end lost 1 base, and 8 bases lay between the germline ends. The germline gives CDR1 MDHEN, CDR2 SYDVKM. The CDR3 has 15 amino acids. CDR3 DNA: TGTGCCAGCAGTTTATGGGGCGGGGGCACAGATACGCAGTATTTT. It yields the protein CASSLWGGGTDTQYF.

The CDR3 spells CASSLGLAGGPVDEQFF. The DNA for the CDR3 is TGTGCCAGCAGCTTAGGACTAGCGGGAGGGCCCGTGGATGAGCAGTTCTTC. The V gene is TRBV13, the J gene TRBJ2-1; TRBD2 agrees at 13 bases. This CDR3 has 17 amino acids. V shed 0 bases and J 8 bases; nucleotides not matched to a gene: 7. Germline V CDR1 and CDR2: PRHDT, FYEKMQ (reference sequence).

The chain couples TRBV6-1 to TRBJ1-4; 7 bases line up with TRBD1. The CDR3 runs to 15 residues. Germline lookup yields CDR1 MNHNS and CDR2 SASEGT. The junction had 9 bases not matched to a gene; V was cut back by 3 bases and J by 8 bases. The CDR3 coding sequence is TGTGCCAGCAGTGACCCCGGGACAGCTAGGGAAAAACTGTTTTTT. Translated, it gives CASSDPGTAREKLFF.

V and J are TRBV7-2 and TRBJ2-1; 13 positions agree with TRBD2. V lost 5 bases and J lost 4; bases outside the gene matches: 5. The CDR3 spans 16 residues. Germline V gene sequence: CDR1 SGHTA, CDR2 FQGNSA. The CDR3 here is CASSPATSGGYNEQFF. CDR3 coding DNA: TGTGCCAGCAGCCCCGCGACTAGCGGGGGGTACAATGAGCAGTTCTTC.

The sample holds many counts of this clonotype. The chain combines TRBV5-6 with TRBJ2-7; D unclear. The CDR3 contains 14 residues. CDR1 is SGHDT and CDR2 is YYEEEE in the germline V gene. Trimming pared 4 bases from V and 3 bases from J, leaving 14 bases between. This CDR3 is CASSGQSEVYEQYF. For the CDR3, the DNA is TGTGCCAGCAGCGGCCAGAGCGAGGTCTACGAGCAGTACTTC.

This clonotype was recorded at least ten times. The rearrangement joins TRBV6-2 or TRBV6-3 to TRBJ1-1, with 8 bases lining up with TRBD1. With V trimmed by 6 bases and J by 1 base, 7 bases remained unmatched. The CDR3 loop spans 15 amino acids. Germline CDR1 MNHEY, CDR2 SVGEGT. The CDR3 spells CASSGQGKSNTEAFF. The CDR3 DNA reads as TGTGCCAGCAGCGGACAGGGTAAATCGAACACTGAAGCTTTCTTT.

This clonotype was counted at least ten times. This chain connects TRBV30 to TRBJ2-1; 11 nucleotides align to TRBD2. This CDR3 region has 13 residues. The trim removed 3 bases at V and 12 bases at J, leaving 7 bases unmatched. CDR1 is GTSNPN, CDR2 SVGIG, per germline (reference sequence). The DNA for the CDR3 is TGTGCCTGGAGGACTAGCGGGAATTTTAGGCAGTTCTTC. It translates to CAWRTSGNFRQFF. Complete variable domain (other parts from reference TRBV30 and TRBJ2-1): SQTIHQWPATLVQPVGSPLSLECTVEGTSNPNLYWYRQAAGRGLQLLFYSVGIGQISSEVPQNLSASRPQDRQFILSSKKLLLSDSGFYLCAWRTSGNFRQFFGPGTRLTVL.

This clonotype was recorded at least ten times. The chain combines TRBV7-2 with TRBJ1-1; no reliable D call. Germline loops: CDR1 SGHTA, CDR2 FQGNSA. The ends were cut back, 3 bases at V and 1 base at J, with 9 bases in the middle. The length of the CDR3 is 14 residues. The CDR3 here is CASSFLYWNTEAFF. The CDR3 DNA sequence: TGTGCCAGCAGCTTTTTATACTGGAACACTGAAGCTTTCTTT. The entire variable domain, with the rest obtained from reference TRBV7-2 and TRBJ1-1, is as follows: GAGVSQSPSNKVTEKGKDVELRCDPISGHTALYWYRQSLGQGLEFLIYFQGNSAPDKSGLPSDRFSAERTGGSVSTLTIQRTQQEDSAVYLCASSFLYWNTEAFFGQGTRLTVV.

In the case of this clonotype: A read error may explain this, as a much larger clone is one base away. The CDR3 here is CVSRGPGTLTGELFF. The CDR3 DNA reads as TGTGTCAGCAGAGGTCCAGGGACCCTAACCGGGGAGCTGTTTTTT. V usage is TRBV6-1 and J usage is TRBJ2-2; D may be TRBD1 or TRBD2 (5 bases each). Germline V gene sequence: CDR1 MNHNS, CDR2 SASEGT. The CDR3 runs to 15 residues.

Many counts were recorded for this clonotype. The CDR3 coding sequence is TGTGCCAGCAGTACAGGACTAGCGGGATGGAGCTCCTACAATGAGCAGTTCTTC. Translated, it gives CASSTGLAGWSSYNEQFF. The rearrangement uses TRBV6-2 or TRBV6-3 and TRBJ2-1; 12 bases match TRBD2. Per the germline V gene, CDR1 is MNHEY and CDR2 is SVGEGT. There are 18 residues in the CDR3. After removal of 5 bases from V and 0 bases from J, the junction contained 8 bases not matched to a gene.

Of note for this clonotype: A single base separates this from a much larger clone, so it may be a read error. The chain links TRBV28 to TRBJ2-7; 7 nucleotides align to TRBD2. CDR1 MDHEN and CDR2 SYDVKM come from the germline V gene. The CDR3 length is 13 residues. In nucleotides, the CDR3 is TGTGCCTGCAGTCCCCACTCGGGGGGCGAGCAGTACTTC. Amino acid sequence: CACSPHSGGEQYF.

There are many counts of this clonotype. In nucleotides, the CDR3 is TGTGCCACCAGCAGAGGCGGGACTAGCGGGAAAAAAGAGACCCAGTACTTC. This gives the protein CATSRGGTSGKKETQYF. The chain joins TRBV15 to TRBJ2-5; 13 bases are shared with TRBD2. The CDR3 has 17 residues. J gave up 3 bases and V 1 base, and 5 bases lay outside the gene matches. Germline lookup yields CDR1 LNHNV and CDR2 YYDKDF (reference sequence).

In this sample, this clonotype turned up many times. DNA for the CDR3: TGCGCCAGCAGCTCCGACCCCGGGACGCACAATGAGCAGTTCTTC. Its translation: CASSSDPGTHNEQFF. The chain recombines TRBV5-1 with TRBJ2-1; tentatively, D is TRBD1 or TRBD2 (5 bases each). This CDR3 comprises 15 residues. V shed 3 bases and J shed 5 bases, with 15 bases lying between them. Per germline, CDR1 SGHRS and CDR2 YFSETQ.

This chain joins TRBV13 and TRBJ2-1; TRBD2 matches 15 bases. The CDR3 extends over 19 amino acids. After removal of 5 bases from V and 1 base from J, the junction contained 9 bases not matched to a gene. Germline V gene sequence: CDR1 PRHDT, CDR2 FYEKMQ (reference sequence). CDR3 coding DNA: TGTGCCAGCAGCCCGACGCCGGGACTAGCGGGAGGTTCCTACAATGAGCAGTTCTTC. Translating it yields CASSPTPGLAGGSYNEQFF.

This clonotype occurred many times. The rearrangement joins TRBV27 to TRBJ2-1, with D tentatively TRBD1 (6 bases). V was shortened by 3 bases and J by 0 bases, with 15 bases between the two germline ends. CDR1 and CDR2 from the germline V gene are MNHEY and SMNVEV (reference sequence). The CDR3 contains 17 residues. The CDR3 here is CASSLGQGRSSYNEQFF. CDR3 nucleotide sequence: TGTGCCAGCAGTTTGGGACAAGGCCGGAGCTCCTACAATGAGCAGTTCTTC.